These 16 T cell receptor beta chains share one sample of origin, sequenced in a study of response to subunit inactivated influenza vaccine. One entry per CDR3 protein, called by TCRdb with MiXCR from the RT-PCR reads. In the table there are more than 700,000 distinct CDR3 sequences, 21% of which are singletons. The sequenced sample was PBMCs from blood, obtained roughly 5 days after vaccination. The receptors derive from a man aged 45-60 years who received an inactivated influenza vaccine.

The rearrangement links TRBV2 to TRBJ2-5; no clear D gene. Trimming shortened V by 7 bases and J by 5 bases, and 17 bases separated the two germline ends. From germline, CDR1 is SNHLY and CDR2 FYNNEI. The CDR3 extends over 14 amino acids. CDR3: CASTPGFSGETQYF. CDR3 sequence (DNA): TGTGCCAGCACCCCCGGGTTCTCTGGGGAGACCCAGTACTTC.

This clonotype was seen more than once but under ten times. The chain employs TRBV20-1 and TRBJ2-7; TRBD1 matches at 7 bases. The CDR3 length is 14 residues. In germline, CDR1 is DFQATT, CDR2 SNEGSKA (reference sequence). The ends lost 6 bases at V and 0 bases at J; junction bases unmatched: 8. CDR3 bases: TGCAGTGCAGAGGGGGCGGAAACCTCCTACGAGCAGTACTTC. It codes for CSAEGAETSYEQYF.

This sequence joins TRBV12-3 or TRBV12-4 and TRBJ2-1, with TRBD1 identical over 12 bases. The CDR3 runs to 17 residues. Losses at the gene ends were 4 bases for V and 7 bases for J; bases not matched to a gene: 11. CDR3 residues: CASSSTSGTGGRNEQFF. CDR3 DNA sequence: TGTGCCAGCAGTTCCACCTCCGGGACAGGGGGCCGGAATGAGCAGTTCTTC.

The V call is TRBV6-5, the J call TRBJ2-1; D is undetermined. Trimming shortened V by 4 bases and J by 4 bases, and 14 bases separated the two germline ends. In germline, CDR1 is MNHEY, CDR2 SVGAGI. The CDR3 spans 15 residues. CDR3: CASSSPWLGYNEQFF. For the CDR3, the DNA is TGTGCCAGCAGTTCACCTTGGTTGGGGTACAATGAGCAGTTCTTC.

The chain uses TRBV28 and TRBJ2-1; weak D call: TRBD1 (6 bases). The V end was cut by 6 bases, the J end by 10 bases, with 10 bases between. There are 11 residues in the CDR3. Germline V gene data show CDR1 as MDHEN and CDR2 as SYDVKM. CDR3 coding DNA: TGTGCCAGCAGGACAGGAAGAGAGCAGTTCTTC. It encodes CASRTGREQFF.

This chain uses TRBV20-1 with TRBJ2-7, with a tentative D call TRBD1 (6 bases). CDR1 and CDR2 from the germline V gene are DFQATT and SNEGSKA (reference sequence). The CDR3 length is 15 residues. The V and J ends lost 2 bases and 1 base respectively, with 15 bases between them. The CDR3 DNA is TGCAGTGCTAGAAACACAGGGCCTCCTTCCTACGAGCAGTACTTC. Amino acids: CSARNTGPPSYEQYF.

This clonotype came up a few times. J is TRBJ2-1 and V is TRBV14; 9 bases line up with TRBD2. J was trimmed by 4 bases and V by 2 bases; bases with no gene match: 0. The length of the CDR3 is 14 residues. Germline V gives CDR1 SGHDN, CDR2 FVKESK. The CDR3 loop is CASSQLAGYNEQFF. In DNA, the CDR3 is TGTGCCAGCAGCCAACTAGCGGGGTACAATGAGCAGTTCTTC.

This clonotype was counted a few times. V gene TRBV20-1 combines with J gene TRBJ1-1; 9 bases align to TRBD1. The CDR3 loop spans 11 amino acids. Germline CDR1 reads DFQATT; CDR2 reads SNEGSKA (reference sequence). The CDR3 DNA is TGCAGCGGACAGGGGCTGGGCGGAACTTTCTTT. This gives the protein CSGQGLGGTFF.

Many counts were recorded for this clonotype. The chain recombines TRBV7-2 with TRBJ2-2; D gene ambiguous. This CDR3 comprises 14 residues. The germline V gene has CDR1 SGHTA and CDR2 FQGNSA. V lost 3 bases and J 0 bases, leaving 5 bases between the germline ends. CDR3 in DNA: TGTGCCAGCAGCTTCGGCGCGAACACCGGGGAGCTGTTTTTT. It translates to CASSFGANTGELFF.

The rearrangement uses TRBV7-8 and TRBJ2-7; 10 nucleotides align to TRBD2. Germline CDR1 reads SGHVS; CDR2 reads FQNEAQ. The CDR3 is 14 residues long. With V trimmed by 8 bases and J by 5 bases, 9 bases remained unmatched. The CDR3 reads CASSLGTSVNEQYF. The CDR3 bases are TGTGCCAGCTCTCTTGGGACTAGCGTTAACGAGCAGTACTTC.

This clonotype has a handful of counts. The rearrangement uses TRBV5-1 and TRBJ2-7; TRBD1 agrees at 9 bases. The CDR3 runs to 15 residues. V lost 3 bases to trimming and J lost 2 bases; unmatched junction nucleotides: 6. The germline V gene has CDR1 SGHRS and CDR2 YFSETQ. CDR3 amino acids: CASSWTGQGPYEQYF. DNA of the CDR3: TGCGCCAGCAGCTGGACAGGACAGGGGCCCTACGAGCAGTACTTC.

The chain combines TRBV5-1 with TRBJ2-3, with no clear D. The germline V and J ends were trimmed by 0 bases and 1 base, with 9 bases remaining between them. The CDR3 spans 15 residues. The germline V gene encodes CDR1 SGHRS and CDR2 YFSETQ. The CDR3 sequence: CASSLAFAGTDTQYF. CDR3 bases: TGCGCCAGCAGCTTGGCGTTTGCAGGCACAGATACGCAGTATTTT. Supplemented by reference TRBV5-1 and TRBJ2-3, the full variable domain reads KAGVTQTPRYLIKTRGQQVTLSCSPISGHRSVSWYQQTPGQGLQFLFEYFSETQRNKGNFPGRFSGRQFSNSRSEMNVSTLELGDSALYLCASSLAFAGTDTQYFGPGTRLTVL.

A few counts support this clonotype. This rearrangement joins TRBV18 to TRBJ2-5; D might be TRBD1 or TRBD2, each matching 5 bases. V dropped 0 bases and J dropped 3 bases, with 11 bases sitting between them. The CDR3 spans 15 residues. The V gene's germline CDR1 is KGHSH and CDR2 LQKENI. This CDR3 reads CASSPPGRVKETQYF. CDR3 bases: TGTGCCAGCTCACCACCGGGACGGGTGAAAGAGACCCAGTACTTC.

The rearrangement uses TRBV29-1 and TRBJ1-5, with D possibly being TRBD1 (5 bases). The germline V gene has CDR1 SQVTM and CDR2 ANQGSEA. V was cut by 6 bases and J by 5 bases, with 17 bases left in between. This CDR3 has 14 residues. The CDR3 loop is CSVASGSGDQPQHF. CDR3 nucleotides: TGCAGCGTCGCATCAGGGTCGGGCGATCAGCCCCAGCATTTT.

V and J are TRBV6-5 and TRBJ2-2; TRBD2 matches at 8 bases. V lost 0 bases, J lost 4 bases, and 4 bases stayed unmatched. The CDR3 sequence is 16 residues long. Germline CDR1 MNHEY, CDR2 SVGAGI. The CDR3 DNA sequence: TGTGCCAGCAGTTACTCCCACGGGAGGGGCACCGGGGAGCTGTTTTTT. Translating gives CASSYSHGRGTGELFF.

A few counts support this clonotype. The rearrangement links TRBV4-2 to TRBJ1-4; D is possibly TRBD1 (6 bases). Germline V gene lookup returns CDR1 LGHNA and CDR2 YNFKEQ. V was pared by 0 bases and J by 5 bases, with 10 bases between. The CDR3 has 15 amino acids. The CDR3 sequence is CASSQEGARNEKLFF. CDR3 nucleotide sequence: TGTGCCAGCAGCCAAGAGGGGGCGCGAAATGAAAAACTGTTTTTT.